One T cell receptor beta chain is described in this entry. Its specificity is not known. Other DNA sequences within the sample encode an identical CDR3. It was at deep level that the assay was run. In the original analysis: Quality scores were absent from the junction-only immunoSEQ sequences, so filtering differed. The protocol was immunoSEQ multiplex PCR, while the TCRdb copy is restricted to in-frame clones and leaves out a portion. D and trimming come from the DNA, and the V and J calls and clone size come from that table. Of about 2.4 million clones detected, under 95% appear once; the ten largest clones hold approximately 0.37%. This sample was taken from a study of shared clonotypes between healthy human individuals. Whole-study context: A couple of women and a few men aged 18 to 49 served as donors. Overall study findings and caveats: A reduction in generation probabilities was seen for non-shared clonotypes relative to those shared by all four donors.

CDR1 MDHEN and CDR2 SYDVKM come from the germline V gene. Trimming stripped 2 bases from V and 1 base from J, with 6 bases between. This CDR3 has 15 amino acids. The clonotype was recovered from a man aged 18 to 30 in good health. Some clones in this sample may be carry-over from other donors' samples. V and J are TRBV28 and TRBJ2-6; unclear D gene. Source material: naive CD4+ T cells from PBMCs. Subset: CD45RA+ positively selected. This CDR3 reads CASSLIGSGANVLTF. In DNA, the CDR3 is TGTGCCAGCAGTTTAATAGGTTCTGGGGCCAACGTCCTGACTTTC.